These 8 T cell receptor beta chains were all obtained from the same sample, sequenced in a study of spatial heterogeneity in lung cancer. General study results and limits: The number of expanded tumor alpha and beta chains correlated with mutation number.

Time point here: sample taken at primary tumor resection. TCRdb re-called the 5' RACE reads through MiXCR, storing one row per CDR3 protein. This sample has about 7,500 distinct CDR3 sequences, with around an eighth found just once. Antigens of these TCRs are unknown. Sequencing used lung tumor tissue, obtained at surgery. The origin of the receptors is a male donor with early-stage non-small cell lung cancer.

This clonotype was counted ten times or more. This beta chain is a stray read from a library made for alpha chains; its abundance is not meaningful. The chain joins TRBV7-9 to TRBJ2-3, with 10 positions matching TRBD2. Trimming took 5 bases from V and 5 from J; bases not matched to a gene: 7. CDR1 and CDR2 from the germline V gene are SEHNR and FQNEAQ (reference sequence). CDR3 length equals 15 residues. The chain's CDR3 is CASSPLAGEGDTQYF. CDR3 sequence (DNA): TGTGCCAGCAGCCCCCTAGCGGGAGAGGGAGATACGCAGTATTTT.

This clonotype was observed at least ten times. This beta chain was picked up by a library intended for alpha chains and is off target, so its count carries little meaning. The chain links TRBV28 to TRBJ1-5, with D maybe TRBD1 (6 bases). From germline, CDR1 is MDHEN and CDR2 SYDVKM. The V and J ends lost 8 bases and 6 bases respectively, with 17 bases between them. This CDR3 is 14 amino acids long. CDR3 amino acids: CASVAGAWGQPQHF. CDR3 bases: TGTGCCAGCGTAGCAGGGGCGTGGGGTCAGCCCCAGCATTTT.

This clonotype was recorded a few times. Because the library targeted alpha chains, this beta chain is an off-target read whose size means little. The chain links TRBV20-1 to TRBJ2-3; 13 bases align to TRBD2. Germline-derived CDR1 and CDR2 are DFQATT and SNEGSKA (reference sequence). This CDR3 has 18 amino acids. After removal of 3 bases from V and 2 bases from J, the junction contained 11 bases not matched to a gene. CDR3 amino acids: CSARRRTSGSADTDTQYF. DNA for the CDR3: TGCAGTGCTAGGCGTAGGACTAGCGGGAGCGCGGACACAGATACGCAGTATTTT.

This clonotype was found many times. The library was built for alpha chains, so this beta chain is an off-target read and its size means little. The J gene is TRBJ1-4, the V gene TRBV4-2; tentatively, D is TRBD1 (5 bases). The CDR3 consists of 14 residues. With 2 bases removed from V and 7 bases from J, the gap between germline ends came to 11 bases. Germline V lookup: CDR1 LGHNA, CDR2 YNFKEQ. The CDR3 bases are TGTGCCAGCAGCCAACCTTCCCAGGGTGAAAAACTGTTTTTT. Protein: CASSQPSQGEKLFF.

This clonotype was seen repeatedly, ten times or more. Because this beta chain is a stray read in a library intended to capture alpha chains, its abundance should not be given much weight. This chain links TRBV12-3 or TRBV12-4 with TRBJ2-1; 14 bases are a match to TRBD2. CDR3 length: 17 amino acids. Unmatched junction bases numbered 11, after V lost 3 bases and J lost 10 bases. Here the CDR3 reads CASSFGLAGGPPPEQFF. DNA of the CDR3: TGTGCCAGCAGTTTTGGACTAGCGGGAGGCCCCCCCCCGGAGCAGTTCTTC.

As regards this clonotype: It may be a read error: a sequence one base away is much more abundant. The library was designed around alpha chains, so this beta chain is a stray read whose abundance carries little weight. CDR3 sequence reads: CDSCGLAGLQETQYF. CDR3 bases: TGTGACAGCTGCGGACTAGCGGGCCTCCAAGAGACCCAGTACTTC. The chain carries TRBV28 and TRBJ2-5; the match to TRBD2 covers 11 bases. Germline assignment: CDR1 MDHEN and CDR2 SYDVKM. The CDR3 totals 15 residues.

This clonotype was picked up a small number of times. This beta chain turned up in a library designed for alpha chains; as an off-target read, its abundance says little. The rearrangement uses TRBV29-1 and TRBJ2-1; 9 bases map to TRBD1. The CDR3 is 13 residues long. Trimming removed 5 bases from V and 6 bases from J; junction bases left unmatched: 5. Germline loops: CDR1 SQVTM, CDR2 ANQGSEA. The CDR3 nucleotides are TGCAGCGTTTGGGGACAGGGCAGCAATGAGCAGTTCTTC. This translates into CSVWGQGSNEQFF.

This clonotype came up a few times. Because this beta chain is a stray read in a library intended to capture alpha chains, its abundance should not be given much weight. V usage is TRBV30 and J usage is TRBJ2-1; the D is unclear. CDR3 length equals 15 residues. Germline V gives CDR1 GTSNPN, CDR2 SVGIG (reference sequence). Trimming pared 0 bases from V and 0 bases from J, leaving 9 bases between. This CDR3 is CAWSVLSSSYNEQFF. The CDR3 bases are TGTGCCTGGAGTGTACTCAGTAGCTCCTACAATGAGCAGTTCTTC.